These 7 T cell receptor beta chains were all obtained from the same sample, sequenced in a study of CD8+ T cells in alopecia areata. Sequencing relied on a cDNA template that was reverse transcribed from extracted RNA. TCRdb keeps only in-frame clones here, not all; method: immunoSEQ multiplex PCR. Of about 150,000 clones in the sample, roughly 60% were seen once. Material for sequencing was CD8+ T cells sorted from blood. The receptor source for this set is a human donor in good health.

The count of this clone is one. V gene TRBV4-1 combines with J gene TRBJ2-2; tentative D call: TRBD1 (5 bases). The germline V and J ends were trimmed by 8 bases and 7 bases, with 11 bases remaining between them. In germline, CDR1 is MGHRA, CDR2 YSYEKL. This CDR3 is 12 amino acids long. CDR3 sequence (DNA): TGCGCCAGCCGGCAGGGCCACGGGGAGCTGTTTTTT. Residues: CASRQGHGELFF.

This clone was recorded once. The rearrangement joins TRBV6-1 to TRBJ2-5, with D perhaps matching TRBD1 (6 bases). Germline assignment: CDR1 MNHNS and CDR2 SASEGT. CDR3 size: 15 residues. V lost 3 bases to trimming and J lost 2 bases, with 13 bases between them. This chain's CDR3 is CASSDRDNPQETQYF. Written as DNA, the CDR3 is TGTGCCAGCAGTGACCGGGACAACCCGCAAGAGACCCAGTACTTC.

The chain couples TRBV9 to TRBJ1-2, with D perhaps TRBD1 (5 bases). This CDR3 spans 15 amino acids. V lost 0 bases to trimming and J lost 7 bases, with 16 bases between them. Germline V lookup: CDR1 SGDLS, CDR2 YYNGEE. DNA of the CDR3: TGTGCCAGCAGCGTAGATCTCAGGGAATTCAGTGGCTACACCTTC. This translates into CASSVDLREFSGYTF.

This rearrangement joins TRBV9 to TRBJ1-2, with a tentative D call TRBD1 (6 bases). This CDR3 contains 13 residues. CDR1 is SGDLS and CDR2 is YYNGEE in the germline V gene. Trimming left V 7 bases short and J 4 bases short, with 14 bases between. CDR3 residues: CASRIQGGYGYTF. DNA for the CDR3: TGTGCCAGCCGCATACAGGGCGGCTATGGCTACACCTTC.

This CDR3 is CASSEPCVAGATGELFF. The CDR3 DNA sequence: TGTGCCAGCAGTGAACCTTGCGTAGCGGGGGCCACCGGGGAGCTGTTTTTT. The chain is built from TRBV2 and TRBJ2-2; 9 bases fit TRBD2. Germline values: CDR1 SNHLY, CDR2 FYNNEI. J was trimmed by 4 bases and V by 2 bases; bases with no gene match: 8. The CDR3 has 17 amino acids.

This chain links TRBV28 with TRBJ2-7; perhaps TRBD1 as D (6 bases). Germline loops: CDR1 MDHEN, CDR2 SYDVKM. This CDR3 has 14 residues. Trimming cost V 10 bases and J 5 bases, with 21 bases left between them. The CDR3 DNA reads as TGTGCCACCAAGTTTGAGAGGGGGATCGACGAGCAGTACTTC. Its translation is CATKFERGIDEQYF.

V usage is TRBV7-8 and J usage is TRBJ2-4; D gene ambiguous. From germline, CDR1 is SGHVS and CDR2 FQNEAQ. The CDR3 runs 12 residues. Trimming removed 11 bases at V and 5 bases at J, with 13 bases between. The CDR3 DNA sequence: TGTGCCGACGGTCCCTTGGAAAACATTCAGTACTTC. It translates to CADGPLENIQYF.